This passage covers 20 T cell receptor beta chains from one sample sequenced in a study of blood T cell repertoires in COVID-19. Profiling relied on immunoSEQ multiplex PCR, and the TCRdb table lists in-frame clones only, not all of them. The sample holds about 220,000 clones; about 91% are singletons and the top ten take roughly 14%. The sequencing sample was made of PBMCs or T cells enriched from blood (not recorded which). These receptor sequences come from a woman between 50 and 59 years old with acute COVID-19.

The table lists this clone with a count of one. The chain employs TRBV7-6 and TRBJ2-1, with TRBD2 as a possible D gene (6 bases). Germline V gives CDR1 SGHVS, CDR2 FNYEAQ. V lost 3 bases and J 5 bases, leaving 8 bases between the germline ends. CDR3 length equals 13 residues. CDR3 DNA: TGTGCCAGCAGCTTGACTAGGAACAATGAGCAGTTCTTC. Translating gives CASSLTRNNEQFF.

V gene TRBV28 combines with J gene TRBJ1-2; no definite D call. Per the germline V gene, CDR1 is MDHEN and CDR2 is SYDVKM. The germline V and J ends were trimmed by 6 bases and 2 bases, with 7 bases remaining between them. The CDR3 spans 12 residues. CDR3 DNA sequence: TGTGCCAGCAGAATCCAGAACTATGGCTACACCTTC. As protein: CASRIQNYGYTF.

The chain recombines TRBV6-5 with TRBJ2-7; 9 bases are shared with TRBD1. CDR3 size: 14 residues. Germline V gene data show CDR1 as MNHEY and CDR2 as SVGAGI. The J segment lost 5 bases and the V segment lost 6 bases, leaving 8 bases of the junction unmatched. As DNA, the CDR3 is TGTGCCAGCAGATTGGACAGGGGCGGCGACGAGCAGTACTTC. This encodes CASRLDRGGDEQYF.

This chain connects TRBV5-1 to TRBJ1-3, with a tentative D call TRBD1 (5 bases). V lost 0 bases and J 2 bases, leaving 15 bases between the germline ends. Germline V gene data show CDR1 as SGHRS and CDR2 as YFSETQ. This CDR3 is built from 17 residues. CDR3 coding DNA: TGCGCCAGCAGCTTGGCCTCGCAGGGTAACGCTGGAAACACCATATATTTT. Protein product: CASSLASQGNAGNTIYF.

The CDR3 nucleotides are TGTGCCAGCTCGAGAGGGACTAGCGGGAGGGCGTGGAATGAGCAGTTCTTC. The encoded protein is CASSRGTSGRAWNEQFF. The V gene is TRBV18, the J gene TRBJ2-1; 16 bases are shared with TRBD2. The CDR3 runs to 17 residues. CDR1 is KGHSH, CDR2 LQKENI, per germline. After removal of 6 bases from V and 7 bases from J, the junction contained 9 bases not matched to a gene.

This clone was seen only a few times. Additional DNA sequences in this sample encode the identical CDR3. The rearrangement links TRBV6-5 to TRBJ2-7; 9 bases map to TRBD1. This CDR3 is built from 14 residues. Per the germline V gene, CDR1 is MNHEY and CDR2 is SVGAGI. V shed 7 bases, J shed 1 base, and the junction held 5 bases outside the gene matches. This CDR3 is CASTYGTGSYEQYF. The CDR3 DNA follows: TGTGCCAGCACGTACGGGACAGGGTCCTACGAGCAGTACTTC.

The rearrangement links TRBV11-3 to TRBJ2-1; possible D gene TRBD2, 5 bases. V was shortened by 0 bases and J by 6 bases, with 6 bases between the two germline ends. CDR1 and CDR2 (germline): SGHNT, YENEEA. The CDR3 sequence is 13 residues long. In DNA, the CDR3 is TGTGCCAGCAGCTTAGAAGGAGGCAATGAGCAGTTCTTC. Its protein product is CASSLEGGNEQFF.

This clone is a singleton in its sample. The chain uses TRBV2 and TRBJ2-2, with D possibly being TRBD1 (6 bases). This CDR3 is built from 13 residues. The V gene's germline CDR1 is SNHLY and CDR2 FYNNEI. Between the trimmed V and J ends, which lost 7 bases and 7 bases, there was a span of 13 bases. CDR3 coding DNA: TGTGCCAGCAATAAACAGGGCATCGGGGAGCTGTTTTTT. Amino acid sequence: CASNKQGIGELFF.

The chain uses TRBV29-1 and TRBJ2-5; 9 positions agree with TRBD1. The CDR3 totals 14 residues. V lost 4 bases to trimming and J lost 5 bases; unmatched junction nucleotides: 8. The germline V gene has CDR1 SQVTM and CDR2 ANQGSEA. This chain's CDR3 is CSVARDRDRETQYF. CDR3 coding DNA: TGCAGCGTTGCACGGGACAGGGATAGGGAGACCCAGTACTTC.

This sequence joins TRBV7-3 and TRBJ2-7; 9 bases match TRBD1. Germline-derived CDR1 and CDR2 are SGHTA and FQGTGA. J gave up 1 base and V 5 bases, and 6 bases lay outside the gene matches. This CDR3 region has 15 residues. The DNA of the CDR3 is TGTGCCAGCAGCCCTACAGGGGGCGGGTCCTACGAGCAGTACTTC. Protein sequence: CASSPTGGGSYEQYF.

This clone turned up a few times. The V call is TRBV30, the J call TRBJ2-7, with TRBD1 matching over 8 bases. Trimming took 4 bases from V and 4 from J; bases not matched to a gene: 6. Germline V CDR1 and CDR2: GTSNPN, SVGIG (reference sequence). CDR3 length equals 13 residues. CDR3 DNA sequence: TGTGCCTGGAAGAGACAGGGGATGTACGAGCAGTACTTC. It yields the protein CAWKRQGMYEQYF.

The chain joins TRBV11-2 to TRBJ1-1; 8 nucleotides match TRBD1. Germline V gives CDR1 SGHAT, CDR2 FQNNGV. The CDR3 is 14 residues long. Trimming at V came to 5 bases and at J to 4 bases, leaving 6 bases not matched to a gene. CDR3 in amino acids: CASSQQGGLTEAFF. The DNA of the CDR3 is TGTGCCAGCAGCCAACAGGGGGGGCTCACTGAAGCTTTCTTT. The whole variable domain, remainder taken from reference TRBV11-2 and TRBJ1-1, is EAGVAQSPRYKIIEKRQSVAFWCNPISGHATLYWYQQILGQGPKLLIQFQNNGVVDDSQLPKDRFSAERLKGVDSTLKIQPAKLEDSAVYLCASSQQGGLTEAFFGQGTRLTVV.

The chain's CDR3 is CASLSYRDRPLASNQPQHF. The CDR3 bases are TGCGCCAGCCTTTCGTACCGGGACAGACCTCTAGCTAGCAATCAGCCCCAGCATTTT. The V and J genes are TRBV10-1 and TRBJ1-5, with 7 positions matching TRBD1. Per germline, CDR1 WNHNN and CDR2 SYGVQD (reference sequence). The CDR3 extends over 19 amino acids. With V trimmed by 8 bases and J by 0 bases, 19 bases remained unmatched.

This clone occurred once. The V call is TRBV21-1, the J call TRBJ2-1; the table assigns TRBD2, which was not confirmed against the DNA. TRBV21-1 counts as a pseudogene. The CDR3 is 18 residues long. This CDR3 reads CASSKAYGGEMWRHEQFF. In DNA, the CDR3 is TGTGCCAGCAGCAAAGCGTATGGAGGAGAAATGTGGCGTCATGAGCAGTTCTTC.

The chain joins TRBV29-1 to TRBJ1-1; no firm D call. V dropped 5 bases and J dropped 3 bases, with 7 bases sitting between them. CDR3 length equals 11 residues. The germline V gene has CDR1 SQVTM and CDR2 ANQGSEA. The CDR3 spells CSVLPDTEAFF. The CDR3 DNA is TGCAGCGTTCTGCCGGACACTGAAGCTTTCTTT.

This chain links TRBV6-6 with TRBJ1-4, with TRBD1 as a possible D gene (5 bases). The length of the CDR3 is 16 residues. Trimming took off 4 bases at V and 4 bases at J, with 16 bases between the two ends. Looked up from germline, CDR1 is MNHNY and CDR2 is SVGAGI (reference sequence). The CDR3 nucleotides read TGTGCCAGCAGTTTCCGAGCGACAGCCCTTAATGAAAAACTGTTTTTT. Encoded protein: CASSFRATALNEKLFF.

This chain uses TRBV7-2 with TRBJ1-6, with D tentatively TRBD1 (5 bases). There are 17 residues in the CDR3. Deletions cut 0 bases from V and 7 bases from J, with 16 bases between. CDR1 is SGHTA and CDR2 is FQGNSA in the germline V gene. Written as DNA, the CDR3 is TGTGCCAGCAGCTTAGCTGAGTGGGAAGGGGCGAATTCACCCCTCCACTTT. It translates to CASSLAEWEGANSPLHF. Combining the CDR3 with reference TRBV7-2 and TRBJ1-6 gives the whole variable domain GAGVSQSPSNKVTEKGKDVELRCDPISGHTALYWYRQSLGQGLEFLIYFQGNSAPDKSGLPSDRFSAERTGGSVSTLTIQRTQQEDSAVYLCASSLAEWEGANSPLHFGNGTRLTVT.

The chain links TRBV19 to TRBJ2-7, with D possibly matching TRBD1 (6 bases). Germline CDR1 reads LNHDA; CDR2 reads SQIVND (reference sequence). There are 13 residues in the CDR3. Trimming shortened V by 9 bases and J by 0 bases, and 12 bases separated the two germline ends. The CDR3 is CASSRDNSYEQYF. The CDR3 region has the DNA TGTGCCAGCTCACGGGACAACTCCTACGAGCAGTACTTC.

The genes are TRBV15 and TRBJ2-3, with D hard to call. Germline lookup yields CDR1 LNHNV and CDR2 YYDKDF (reference sequence). Deletions cut 0 bases from V and 4 bases from J, with 11 bases between. This CDR3 is built from 15 residues. The CDR3 coding sequence is TGTGCCACCAGCAGAGATCGATCCCAGTCAGATACGCAGTATTTT. This encodes CATSRDRSQSDTQYF.

To note about this clone: The DNA is left out, because the CDR3 cannot be placed on it with certainty; the CDR3 is given as TCRdb lists it. The J gene is TRBJ1-4, the V gene TRBV7-9; no check of the table's D call, TRBD1, against the DNA was made. From germline, CDR1 is SEHNR and CDR2 FQNEAQ (reference sequence). 16 amino acids form the CDR3, both terminal residues included. The CDR3 spells CASSSFRARVNEKLFF.